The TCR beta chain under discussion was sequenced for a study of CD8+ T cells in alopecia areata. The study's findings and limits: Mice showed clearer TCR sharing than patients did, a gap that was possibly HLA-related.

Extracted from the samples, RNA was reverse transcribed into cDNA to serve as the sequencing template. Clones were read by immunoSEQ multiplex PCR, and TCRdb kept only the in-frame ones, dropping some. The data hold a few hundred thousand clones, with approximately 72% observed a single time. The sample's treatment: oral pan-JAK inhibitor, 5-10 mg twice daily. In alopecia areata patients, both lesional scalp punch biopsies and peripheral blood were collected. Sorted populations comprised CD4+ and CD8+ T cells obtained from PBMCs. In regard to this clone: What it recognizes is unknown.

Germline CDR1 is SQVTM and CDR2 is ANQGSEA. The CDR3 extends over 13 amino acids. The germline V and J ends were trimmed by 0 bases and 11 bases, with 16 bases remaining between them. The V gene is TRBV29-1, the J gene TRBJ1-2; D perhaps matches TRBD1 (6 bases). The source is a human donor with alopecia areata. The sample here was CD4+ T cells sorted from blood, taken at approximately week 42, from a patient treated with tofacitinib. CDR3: CSVEESVRTDYTF. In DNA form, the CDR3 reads TGCAGCGTTGAAGAATCGGTCAGGACAGATTACACCTTC.